The rows below give T cell receptor beta chains drawn from one sample of a study of T cell responses to AZD1222 COVID-19 vaccine. Sequencing was performed with immunoSEQ multiplex PCR; in TCRdb, only in-frame clones are kept and a portion is missing. The repertoire holds almost 55,000 clones, with around 80% as singletons. Sequencing used peripheral blood, obtained on day 0 of AZD1222 vaccination. The source of these receptors is an adult in good health. Each CDR3 is given with its conserved first and last residue. A D gene is named only where the DNA matches it firmly. Rows give clone size only sometimes, using once, few, many, or a class for an expanded clone.

v_gene	d_gene	abundance	j_gene	CDR3nt	CDR3aa
TRBV5-8	TRBD2	.	TRBJ2-5	TGTGCCAGCAGCTTATCACTAGCGAGTCAAGAGACCCAGTACTTC	CASSLSLASQETQYF
TRBV6-5	.	.	TRBJ1-5	TGTGCCAGCAGTTTCAGAAGGGGCAATTATCAGCCCCAGCATTTT	CASSFRRGNYQPQHF
TRBV7-2	TRBD2	.	TRBJ2-2	TGTGCCAGCAGCTTCCCGGACCTAGCGGGGGACACCGGGGAGCTGTTTTTT	CASSFPDLAGDTGELFF
TRBV7-9	TRBD2	.	TRBJ2-1	TGTGCCAGCAGCTCTAGACTAGCGGGAGCCTACAATGAGCAGTTCTTC	CASSSRLAGAYNEQFF
TRBV3-1/TRBV3-2	TRBD1	.	TRBJ1-2	TGTGCCAGCAGCCACGACAGGGCTCGTGGCTACACCTTC	CASSHDRARGYTF
TRBV7-9	TRBD1	.	TRBJ1-3	TGTGCCAGCAGCAAACAGGGGGCGTCTGGAAACACCATATATTTT	CASSKQGASGNTIYF
TRBV9	TRBD2	.	TRBJ2-1	TGTGCCAGCAGCCCATATGGGGAGGGACGGAATGAGCAGTTCTTC	CASSPYGEGRNEQFF
TRBV5-4	.	.	TRBJ1-2	TGTGCCAGCAGCTTCTCAAGGGGGAAACGCTATGGCTACACCTTC	CASSFSRGKRYGYTF
TRBV4-3	.	few	TRBJ2-2	TGCGCCAGCAGCCAAGTTCTGTGGAGCCTTGCCACCGGGGAGCTGTTTTTT	CASSQVLWSLATGELFF
TRBV19	TRBD2	.	TRBJ2-3	TGTGCCAGTAGCGGGGCGGGGGGCCAAGGAGATACGCAGTATTTT	CASSGAGGQGDTQYF
TRBV11-2	.	few	TRBJ1-2	TGTGCCAGCAGCTTAGATTTGGGATACTCCTATGGCTACACCTTC	CASSLDLGYSYGYTF
TRBV3-1/TRBV3-2	.	.	TRBJ2-6	TGTGCCAGCAGCCCAGGCCCGGGGACGGCGTTCTCTGGGGCCAACGTCCTGACTTTC	CASSPGPGTAFSGANVLTF
TRBV14	.	few	TRBJ2-5	TGTGCCAGCAGCCATGATGGGGCCCAGCAAGAGACCCAGTACTTC	CASSHDGAQQETQYF
TRBV7-3	TRBD1	.	TRBJ1-3	TGTGCCAGCAGCTTAATGCTTTGGCGGGACAGAACTGGAAACACCATATATTTT	CASSLMLWRDRTGNTIYF
TRBV19	.	.	TRBJ2-2	TGTGCCAGTAGTACGACCGCCAGCGCGGTCGGGGAGCTGTTTTTT	CASSTTASAVGELFF
TRBV18	TRBD1	.	TRBJ2-6	TGTGCCAGCTCACCACCGGGGACAGGGGGCGGCGAGGCGTTC	CASSPPGTGGGEAF
TRBV20-1	.	.	TRBJ1-1	TGCAGTGCTAGTTCCGACAGTAAGACTGAAGCTTTCTTT	CSASSDSKTEAFF
TRBV19	.	once	TRBJ1-1	TGTGCCAGTAGTCGCCCACCCGGTGGGGACACTGAAGCTTTCTTT	CASSRPPGGDTEAFF
TRBV7-9	TRBD2	.	TRBJ2-3	TGTGCCAGCAGCTTAGCTACTAGCGGGGGAGCCACAGATACGCAGTATTTT	CASSLATSGGATDTQYF
TRBV6-4	.	.	TRBJ2-3	TGTGCCAGCAGTGACAGGTACAGGGATGGTACGCAGTATTTT	CASSDRYRDGTQYF
TRBV6-1	.	.	TRBJ1-5	TGTGCCAGCAGTGACGACGCAAATAGCAATCAGCCCCAGCATTTT	CASSDDANSNQPQHF
TRBV19	TRBD1	.	TRBJ1-2	TGTGCCAGTAGTATAGGGGGGACAGGTGGATTCTATGGCTACACCTTC	CASSIGGTGGFYGYTF
TRBV30	.	.	TRBJ2-7	TGTGCCTGGAGTGTACTAGGGGGATCGGGCGAGCAGTACTTC	CAWSVLGGSGEQYF
TRBV4-2	.	few	TRBJ2-7	TGTGCCAGCAGCCAAGAACAGCAGGTCGAGCAGTACTTC	CASSQEQQVEQYF
TRBV6-6	.	.	TRBJ1-4	TGTGCCAGCAGCCTAGGTGAAAAACTGTTTTTT	CASSLGEKLFF
TRBV19	TRBD1	.	TRBJ1-2	TGTGCCAGTAGTTCCCCCCACAGGGGGATTCCTAACTATGGCTACACCTTC	CASSSPHRGIPNYGYTF
TRBV9	TRBD1	.	TRBJ2-3	TGTGCCAGCAGCCCACGACAGGGGGAAATCACAGATACGCAGTATTTT	CASSPRQGEITDTQYF
TRBV19	TRBD2	.	TRBJ2-7	TGTGCCAGTAGTACCCGGACTAGCGGGAGGAACGAGCAGTACTTC	CASSTRTSGRNEQYF
TRBV19	.	.	TRBJ1-6	TGTGCCAGTAGTATGGTTCAGGGAGATGCACCCCTCCACTTT	CASSMVQGDAPLHF
TRBV6-5	TRBD2	.	TRBJ2-3	TGTGCCAGCAGTTTATTACTAGCGGGGACAGATACGCAGTATTTT	CASSLLLAGTDTQYF